The 22 T cell receptor beta chains given below trace back to one sample, sequenced in a study of blood T cells in healthy people across ages. A J-beta primer mix and a sample-barcoded 5' primer were used in a second PCR of about 7 to 12 cycles. TCRdb fed the 5' RACE reads into MiXCR, producing one record per CDR3 protein. The data contain over a million distinct CDR3 sequences, approximately 42% of them singletons. Sample: blood. The origin of the receptors is a woman aged 18-35 years in good health.

This clonotype was seen only a few times. V and J are TRBV10-3 and TRBJ2-7, with D possibly matching TRBD1 (5 bases). V lost 8 bases, J lost 5 bases, and 16 bases lay in between. CDR1 and CDR2 (germline): ENHRY, SYGVKD. This CDR3 has 13 amino acids. The CDR3 DNA sequence: TGTGCCATCCTGAGGCGTCCAGGGAACGAGCAGTACTTC. The encoded protein is CAILRRPGNEQYF.

V is TRBV20-1 and J is TRBJ1-5; TRBD1 aligns across 7 bases. CDR3 length: 14 residues. CDR1 is DFQATT and CDR2 is SNEGSKA in the germline V gene (reference sequence). V lost 5 bases, J lost 6 bases, and 10 bases stayed unmatched. For the CDR3, the DNA is TGCAGTGCTGATGGAGACAGGGAAATTCAGCCCCAGCATTTT. Protein sequence: CSADGDREIQPQHF.

CDR3 nucleotide sequence: TGTGCCAGCAGCGACCGGACCCTGGGTGAAAAACTGTTTTTT. This codes for CASSDRTLGEKLFF. V and J are TRBV4-2 and TRBJ1-4; D call uncertain. V shed 5 bases and J shed 7 bases, with 14 bases lying between them. Germline loops: CDR1 LGHNA, CDR2 YNFKEQ. CDR3 length: 14 residues.

This clonotype was seen repeatedly, ten times or more. The rearrangement links TRBV3-1 to TRBJ2-1, with D perhaps TRBD1 or TRBD2 (5 bases each). V was shortened by 1 base and J by 9 bases, with 19 bases between the two germline ends. The CDR3 contains 16 residues. CDR1 and CDR2 from the germline V gene are LGHDT and YNNKEL (reference sequence). CDR3 sequence: CASSQVGRQSLGEQFF. The CDR3 coding sequence is TGTGCCAGCAGCCAAGTAGGGAGACAGTCTTTGGGTGAGCAGTTCTTC.

In this sample, this clonotype turned up a few times. CDR3 sequence reads: CASSFSVTRGDGYTF. DNA of the CDR3: TGTGCCAGCAGTTTTTCGGTCACCCGGGGAGATGGCTACACCTTC. The chain links TRBV12-3 or TRBV12-4 to TRBJ1-2; no reliable D call. Between the trimmed V and J ends, which lost 3 bases and 6 bases, there was a span of 17 bases. This CDR3 has 15 residues.

In regard to this clonotype: This may come from a read error, since a much larger clone is one base off. The chain carries TRBV29-1 and TRBJ1-2; unclear D gene. In germline, CDR1 is SQVTM, CDR2 ANQGSEA. V was trimmed by 4 bases and J by 0 bases, leaving 9 bases between them. The CDR3 extends over 13 amino acids. Here the CDR3 reads CSVAHGSNYGYTF. In nucleotides, the CDR3 is TGCAGCGTTGCACACGGTTCTAACTATGGCTACACCTTC.

This chain connects TRBV7-9 to TRBJ2-1; D remains ambiguous. Near its end, the DNA agrees better with TRBJ2-7, so the J call may be wrong. The germline gives CDR1 SEHNR, CDR2 FQNEAQ (reference sequence). The CDR3 contains 14 residues. In DNA, the CDR3 is TGTGCCAGCAGCACGGGTGACTCCTACAATGAGCAGTACTTC. Translation: CASSTGDSYNEQYF.

There are a few counts of this clonotype. The chain uses TRBV11-3 and TRBJ2-1; D gene unclear. The ends were cut back, 6 bases at V and 6 bases at J, with 9 bases in the middle. This CDR3 comprises 12 residues. CDR1 is SGHNT, CDR2 YENEEA, per germline. CDR3 sequence (DNA): TGTGCCAGCAGTGGGTTCGGCAATGAGCAGTTCTTC. Residues: CASSGFGNEQFF.

This clonotype turned up a few times. The gene calls are TRBV27 and TRBJ2-1; D is uncertain. CDR3 size: 13 residues. Looked up from germline, CDR1 is MNHEY and CDR2 is SMNVEV (reference sequence). V shed 2 bases and J shed 8 bases, with 10 bases lying between them. In DNA, the CDR3 is TGTGCCAGCAGTTTAAGTAGATCGCATGAGCAGTTCTTC. Its protein product is CASSLSRSHEQFF.

The V call is TRBV7-2, the J call TRBJ2-5, with D unclear. TRBJ2-7 explains the end of the DNA better; the J call may be wrong. Per the germline V gene, CDR1 is SGHTA and CDR2 is FQGNSA. The CDR3 is 12 residues long. In DNA, the CDR3 is TGTGCCAGCAGCGTAACTCCTTACGAGCAGTACTTC. This encodes CASSVTPYEQYF.

This chain uses TRBV6-2 or TRBV6-3 with TRBJ1-2, with no clear D. CDR3 length: 13 residues. Looked up from germline, CDR1 is MNHEY and CDR2 is SVGEGT. Trimming removed 9 bases at V and 8 bases at J, with 19 bases between. The CDR3 nucleotides are TGTGCCAGTAGCCCCGGGATCTGGTGGGGCTACACCTTC. The encoded protein is CASSPGIWWGYTF.

This chain joins TRBV18 and TRBJ1-4; D is possibly TRBD1 (5 bases). The CDR3 is 15 amino acids. V lost 3 bases, J lost 3 bases, and 11 bases lay in between. Per germline, CDR1 KGHSH and CDR2 LQKENI. The CDR3 spells CASSPGVGPNEKLFF. In DNA form, the CDR3 reads TGTGCCAGCTCACCCGGTGTGGGGCCTAATGAAAAACTGTTTTTT.

This chain links TRBV5-1 with TRBJ1-2; tentatively, D is TRBD1 (6 bases). Germline V gene lookup returns CDR1 SGHRS and CDR2 YFSETQ. This CDR3 comprises 17 residues. The ends were cut back, 2 bases at V and 2 bases at J, with 19 bases in the middle. In DNA, the CDR3 is TGCGCCAGCAGCTTTCGGGCCGGGACACGGAAGAACTATGGCTACACCTTC. It yields the protein CASSFRAGTRKNYGYTF. Full variable domain (missing parts from reference TRBV5-1 and TRBJ1-2): KAGVTQTPRYLIKTRGQQVTLSCSPISGHRSVSWYQQTPGQGLQFLFEYFSETQRNKGNFPGRFSGRQFSNSRSEMNVSTLELGDSALYLCASSFRAGTRKNYGYTFGSGTRLTVV.

The chain has TRBV12-3 or TRBV12-4 and TRBJ1-2, with 11 bases aligning to TRBD1. This CDR3 spans 16 amino acids. J was trimmed by 8 bases and V by 6 bases; bases with no gene match: 14. In DNA form, the CDR3 reads TGTGCCAGCAGCAACAACCGGGACAGGGGGAGGCAGGGCTACACCTTC. It is translated as CASSNNRDRGRQGYTF.

This clonotype has more than one count but fewer than ten. This may stem from a read error, because a much larger clone lies one nucleotide away. The DNA of the CDR3 is TGTGCCAGCAGTGTATTTGGAAAGGACGAGCAGTACTTC. Encoded protein: CASSVFGKDEQYF. V and J are TRBV27 and TRBJ2-7; D is undetermined. V dropped 5 bases and J dropped 5 bases, with 13 bases sitting between them. This CDR3 is built from 13 residues. Germline assignment: CDR1 MNHEY and CDR2 SMNVEV (reference sequence).

This clonotype has only a few counts. The V call is TRBV4-3, the J call TRBJ2-7, with 8 bases aligning to TRBD2. CDR3 length: 15 amino acids. Germline loops: CDR1 LGHNA, CDR2 YSLEER. Trimming cost V 1 base and J 3 bases; bases outside gene matches: 5. CDR3 loop: CASSQVLAAFYEQYF. In DNA, the CDR3 is TGCGCCAGCAGCCAAGTACTAGCGGCCTTCTACGAGCAGTACTTC.

The sample holds a few counts of this clonotype. The chain is built from TRBV6-5 and TRBJ2-1; no clear D gene. Between the trimmed V and J ends, which lost 2 bases and 4 bases, there was a span of 9 bases. Germline V gives CDR1 MNHEY, CDR2 SVGAGI. The CDR3 runs 14 residues. CDR3 loop: CASSYVGTYNEQFF. The CDR3, as DNA: TGTGCCAGCAGTTACGTCGGAACTTACAATGAGCAGTTCTTC.

The gene calls are TRBV5-1 and TRBJ2-1, with 9 positions matching TRBD2. The germline V gene encodes CDR1 SGHRS and CDR2 YFSETQ. V shed 3 bases and J 8 bases; nucleotides not matched to a gene: 9. CDR3 length: 15 amino acids. The CDR3 DNA is TGCGCCAGCAGCTGGGCGAGCGGGGGGTGGGATGAGCAGTTCTTC. Protein: CASSWASGGWDEQFF.

This clonotype was seen only a few times. The rearrangement links TRBV2 to TRBJ2-1, with 9 nucleotides matching TRBD2. The CDR3 runs 16 residues. From germline, CDR1 is SNHLY and CDR2 FYNNEI. Trimming cost V 3 bases and J 5 bases; bases outside gene matches: 8. The CDR3 loop reads CASSEGGTSRNNEQFF. CDR3 nucleotide sequence: TGTGCCAGCAGTGAGGGGGGGACTAGCAGGAACAATGAGCAGTTCTTC.

J is TRBJ1-6 and V is TRBV20-1; D gene uncertain. The germline V gene has CDR1 DFQATT and CDR2 SNEGSKA (reference sequence). This CDR3 is built from 13 residues. V was trimmed by 6 bases and J by 6 bases, leaving 12 bases between them. In DNA form, the CDR3 reads TGCAGTGCCGGGTCGGCGGTTAATTCACCCCTCCACTTT. Its translation: CSAGSAVNSPLHF.

This clonotype occurred a few times. The chain joins TRBV6-6 to TRBJ2-2; tentative D call: TRBD1 (5 bases). This CDR3 is built from 15 residues. V was trimmed by 0 bases and J by 3 bases, leaving 8 bases between them. Germline-derived CDR1 and CDR2 are MNHNY and SVGAGI (reference sequence). In nucleotides, the CDR3 is TGTGCCAGCAGTTACTCGGGGCAGGACACCGGGGAGCTGTTTTTT. It translates to CASSYSGQDTGELFF.

A few counts support this clonotype. The rearrangement uses TRBV11-2 and TRBJ2-7; TRBD2 is a possible D gene (6 bases). The CDR3 totals 16 residues. Trimming stripped 5 bases from V and 0 bases from J, with 17 bases between. Germline V gene sequence: CDR1 SGHAT, CDR2 FQNNGV. The CDR3 bases are TGTGCCAGCAGCCAGATCGGGGGTAGGAGCTCCTACGAGCAGTACTTC. This gives the protein CASSQIGGRSSYEQYF. Complete variable domain (other parts from reference TRBV11-2 and TRBJ2-7): EAGVAQSPRYKIIEKRQSVAFWCNPISGHATLYWYQQILGQGPKLLIQFQNNGVVDDSQLPKDRFSAERLKGVDSTLKIQPAKLEDSAVYLCASSQIGGRSSYEQYFGPGTRLTVT.